This T cell receptor beta chain was sequenced in a study of OX40 agonist ivuxolimab in advanced cancers. CDR1 is SGHRS and CDR2 is YFSETQ in the germline V gene. V was clipped by 4 bases and J by 4 bases, with 11 bases between them. The CDR3 is made up of 13 amino acids. Assay: immunoSEQ multiplex PCR; the TCRdb copy retains only in-frame clones and omits some. The sample has nearly 60,000 clones; approximately 78% are singletons. The chain employs TRBV5-1 and TRBJ2-5; D not certain. This clonotype originated in an adult with an advanced solid tumor such as melanoma, head and neck, liver or kidney cancer. The sample consisted of CD4+ or CD8+ T cells sorted from blood, taken in a trial of the OX40 agonist ivuxolimab. This chain's CDR3 is CASSTWDVETQYF. DNA for the CDR3: TGCGCCAGCAGCACCTGGGATGTAGAGACCCAGTACTTC.